These T cell receptor beta chains were read from a single sample in a study of blood T cells in healthy people across ages. TCRdb independently ran MiXCR on the 5' RACE reads; one entry per CDR3 protein. The profile shows 870,000 or so distinct CDR3 sequences, around 26% of them singletons. The sequenced sample consisted of blood. These receptors all stem from a woman older than 75 in good health. The CDR3 runs from the conserved cysteine through the conserved F or W. Fields, in order: J gene, V gene, CDR3 protein.

j_gene: TRBJ1-2; v_gene: TRBV2; CDR3aa: CASSEAEEYGYTF
j_gene: TRBJ2-7; v_gene: TRBV6-5; CDR3aa: CASSYGTGGTYEQYF
j_gene: TRBJ1-1; v_gene: TRBV28; CDR3aa: CASSRGMDRPNTEAFF
j_gene: TRBJ2-3; v_gene: TRBV5-5; CDR3aa: CASSSLTTDTQYF
j_gene: TRBJ2-5; v_gene: TRBV10-3; CDR3aa: CAISVGGRVQETQYF
j_gene: TRBJ1-1; v_gene: TRBV20-1; CDR3aa: CSARDGQGLNTEAFF
j_gene: TRBJ2-2; v_gene: TRBV5-4; CDR3aa: CASSLRQGSTGELFF
j_gene: TRBJ2-7; v_gene: TRBV12-3/TRBV12-4; CDR3aa: CASSSLTSKQYF
j_gene: TRBJ2-3; v_gene: TRBV10-2; CDR3aa: CASILTWGADTQYF
j_gene: TRBJ1-4; v_gene: TRBV6-1; CDR3aa: CASSLLTRTRTNEKLFF
j_gene: TRBJ1-4; v_gene: TRBV12-3/TRBV12-4; CDR3aa: CASSLSVGGAGEKLFF
j_gene: TRBJ2-3; v_gene: TRBV4-3; CDR3aa: CASSQGGARTDTQYF
j_gene: TRBJ2-1; v_gene: TRBV20-1; CDR3aa: CSARLTTSGVYNEQFF
j_gene: TRBJ1-2; v_gene: TRBV12-3/TRBV12-4; CDR3aa: CASSPSRSYGYTF
j_gene: TRBJ2-1; v_gene: TRBV7-7; CDR3aa: CASSPGRGDNEQFF
j_gene: TRBJ1-2; v_gene: TRBV19; CDR3aa: CASSYTGSPDGYTF
j_gene: TRBJ2-6; v_gene: TRBV5-1; CDR3aa: CASSPGLTTSGANVLTF
j_gene: TRBJ2-3; v_gene: TRBV7-6; CDR3aa: CASSPRRSGGESDTQYF
j_gene: TRBJ2-1; v_gene: TRBV7-2; CDR3aa: CASSSRLGEGVGYNEQFF
j_gene: TRBJ1-1; v_gene: TRBV20-1; CDR3aa: CSARGRRLGEAFF